The present T cell receptor beta chain was sequenced within a study of blood T cell repertoires in COVID-19. Study information: Material from acute and convalescent COVID-19 was sourced from the United States, Italy and Spain. T cells, B-cell-depleted T cells, or PBMCs provided the cDNA or gDNA that served as material.

In the study's own analysis: Cell counts per sample came from amplifying reference gene primers. This table comes from immunoSEQ multiplex PCR, and its TCRdb copy is limited to in-frame clones, with some not included. The D gene and trimming were derived from the DNA, and the V and J assignments and clone size from that table. The sample lists roughly 43,000 clones, about nine tenths seen once, with roughly 7.6% in the top ten. This TCR derives from a man aged 55 to 69 with active COVID-19. Sequenced input: peripheral blood.

CDR3 DNA: TGTGCCATCCGGGGACAGGCAGTAAATACCGGGGAGCTGTTTTTT. Translating it yields CAIRGQAVNTGELFF. V gene TRBV10-3 combines with J gene TRBJ2-2; 8 bases fit TRBD1. Trimming at V came to 8 bases and at J to 5 bases, leaving 10 bases not matched to a gene. This CDR3 spans 15 amino acids. Germline CDR1 and CDR2: ENHRY and SYGVKD.